Listed below are T cell receptor beta chains from one sample, sequenced in a study of brain T cells in children with intractable seizures. The method was immunoSEQ multiplex PCR; TCRdb's version includes in-frame clones alone and lacks a portion of them. The profile shows roughly 80,000 clones, about 90% of them singletons. The sample in question was peripheral blood, obtained at surgery. The receptor set was obtained from a girl aged 2 to 9 with Rasmussen encephalitis and intractable seizures. The CDR3 runs from the conserved cysteine through the conserved F or W. A D gene is named only where the DNA matches it firmly. Clone size is shown for a subset of rows, as once, few, many or a class of expanded clone.

TRBV2	13	TRBJ2-2	TRBD1	NA	CASQPDRAGELFF	TGTGCCAGTCAGCCGGACAGGGCCGGGGAGCTGTTTTTT
TRBV14	15	TRBJ1-1	NA	NA	CASSPSARQRHEAFF	TGTGCCAGCAGCCCATCGGCCAGACAGCGCCATGAAGCTTTCTTT
TRBV6-5	13	TRBJ2-3	NA	once	CASTTRSTDTQYF	TGTGCCAGCACCACCAGAAGCACAGATACGCAGTATTTT
TRBV6-5	15	TRBJ2-1	TRBD2	NA	CASSLNGRVYNEQFF	TGTGCCAGCAGTTTGAACGGGAGGGTCTACAATGAGCAGTTCTTC
TRBV6-6	17	TRBJ2-7	TRBD2	NA	CASSHPPEREFSYEQYF	TGTGCCAGCAGTCATCCCCCTGAGCGGGAGTTTTCCTACGAGCAGTACTTC
TRBV12-3/TRBV12-4	13	TRBJ2-7	TRBD1	NA	CASSPDRGSEQYF	TGTGCCAGCAGTCCGGACAGGGGGAGCGAGCAGTACTTC
TRBV12-3/TRBV12-4	12	TRBJ1-2	NA	NA	CASSTLSYGYTF	TGTGCCAGCAGCACGCTATCCTATGGCTACACCTTC
TRBV12-5	14	TRBJ2-7	NA	NA	CASGLVGTPGEQYF	TGTGCTAGTGGTTTGGTAGGGACCCCGGGAGAGCAGTACTTC
TRBV30	13	TRBJ1-6	NA	once	CAWSDTYNSPLHF	TGTGCCTGGAGCGACACCTATAATTCACCCCTCCACTTT
TRBV5-1	16	TRBJ1-4	TRBD1	NA	CASSLDRGLGNEKLFF	TGCGCCAGCAGCTTGGACAGGGGGCTCGGTAATGAAAAACTGTTTTTT
TRBV9	16	TRBJ1-2	NA	NA	CASSVAAGATNYGYTF	TGTGCCAGCAGCGTAGCTGCGGGGGCAACTAACTATGGCTACACCTTC
TRBV5-1	16	TRBJ1-2	NA	NA	CASSQWRGGRNYGYTF	TGCGCCAGCAGCCAGTGGCGAGGGGGGCGAAACTATGGCTACACCTTC
TRBV5-5	14	TRBJ1-1	TRBD1	NA	CASSQPGQVNEAFF	TGTGCCAGCAGCCAGCCGGGACAGGTAAATGAAGCTTTCTTT
TRBV2	15	TRBJ1-3	NA	NA	CASSPTGGSGNTIYF	TGTGCCAGCAGTCCAACCGGCGGCTCTGGAAACACCATATATTTT
TRBV3-1/TRBV3-2	14	TRBJ1-2	NA	NA	CASSQDKIVGGYTF	TGTGCCAGCAGCCAAGATAAGATAGTGGGTGGCTACACCTTC
TRBV12-3/TRBV12-4	11	TRBJ2-7	NA	NA	CASSRVGEQYF	TGTGCCAGCAGCCGCGTGGGCGAGCAGTACTTC
TRBV24-1	13	TRBJ2-3	NA	NA	CATSLGPADTQYF	TGTGCCACCAGCCTCGGGCCGGCAGATACGCAGTATTTT
TRBV24-1	18	TRBJ1-5	NA	NA	CATSDSLGTGLRYQPQHF	TGTGCCACCAGTGATTCCTTAGGGACGGGGCTAAGATATCAGCCCCAGCATTTT
TRBV27	13	TRBJ1-2	NA	NA	CASSFGTNYGYTF	TGTGCCAGCAGTTTCGGAACTAACTATGGCTACACCTTC
TRBV27	15	TRBJ1-3	NA	NA	CASSFTGSYGNTIYF	TGTGCCAGCAGTTTCACAGGGTCCTACGGAAACACCATATATTTT
TRBV7-2	15	TRBJ2-1	TRBD2	NA	CASSLTGGSYNEQFF	TGTGCCAGCAGCTTAACGGGAGGGTCCTACAATGAGCAGTTCTTC
TRBV15	15	TRBJ2-1	TRBD2	NA	CATSSSSGVYNEQFF	TGTGCCACCAGCAGCTCTAGCGGGGTGTACAATGAGCAGTTCTTC
TRBV14	14	TRBJ2-1	NA	NA	CASSQDTRHNEQFF	TGTGCCAGCAGCCAAGACACGAGGCACAATGAGCAGTTCTTC
TRBV10-1	13	TRBJ2-3	NA	once	CASSPGLRDTQYF	TGCGCCAGCTCTCCGGGCCTCCGGGATACGCAGTATTTT
TRBV7-3	17	TRBJ2-1	TRBD2	NA	CASSPSGLAGGNNEQFF	TGTGCCAGCAGCCCCTCGGGACTAGCGGGAGGAAACAATGAGCAGTTCTTC
TRBV2	15	TRBJ1-5	NA	NA	CASSEDSLLNQPQHF	TGTGCCAGCAGCGAAGACAGTCTACTAAATCAGCCCCAGCATTTT
TRBV6-5	14	TRBJ2-7	TRBD2	NA	CARHGTSGSYEQYF	TGTGCCAGGCACGGGACTAGCGGCTCCTACGAGCAGTACTTC
TRBV2	17	TRBJ2-4	TRBD1	NA	CASSEPPGQGSKNIQYF	TGTGCCAGCAGTGAACCCCCTGGACAGGGGTCAAAAAACATTCAGTACTTC
TRBV6-1	14	TRBJ2-6	NA	few	CASSDVGGANVLTF	TGTGCCAGCAGTGACGTGGGGGGGGCCAACGTCCTGACTTTC
TRBV28	14	TRBJ1-2	TRBD1	NA	CASSLVRQGGGYTF	TGTGCCAGCAGTTTAGTCAGACAGGGCGGCGGCTACACCTTC
TRBV11-2	15	TRBJ2-1	TRBD1	NA	CASSRDRGRGDEQFF	TGTGCCAGCAGCCGGGACAGGGGGCGCGGGGATGAGCAGTTCTTC
TRBV27	14	TRBJ1-5	NA	NA	CASSLYGRNQPQHF	TGTGCCAGCAGTTTATACGGCAGGAATCAGCCCCAGCATTTT
TRBV4-1	14	TRBJ2-3	TRBD2	NA	CASSQGEGTDTQYF	TGCGCCAGCAGCCAAGGGGAGGGAACAGATACGCAGTATTTT
TRBV6-5	15	TRBJ1-3	TRBD1	NA	CASSQQGQIGNTIYF	TGTGCCAGCAGCCAACAGGGACAGATTGGAAACACCATATATTTT
TRBV5-1	13	TRBJ1-1	NA	NA	CASASPGYTEAFF	TGCGCCAGCGCCAGTCCAGGGTACACTGAAGCTTTCTTT
TRBV7-9	15	TRBJ2-1	TRBD1	NA	CASSPGQGSYNEQFF	TGTGCCAGCAGCCCCGGACAGGGCTCCTACAATGAGCAGTTCTTC
TRBV23-1	18	TRBJ1-5	NA	NA	CASSQSARVGCSNQPQHF	TGCGCCAGCAGTCAATCGGCGAGAGTGGGGTGTAGCAATCAGCCCCAGCATTTT
TRBV18	14	TRBJ2-1	NA	NA	CASSSLGTRDEQFF	TGTGCCAGCTCTTCTTTAGGGACCAGGGATGAGCAGTTCTTC
TRBV7-8	10	TRBJ2-1	NA	NA	CASQSGEQFF	TGTGCCAGCCAATCCGGCGAGCAGTTCTTC
TRBV5-1	13	TRBJ1-2	NA	NA	CASSLEGSGGYTF	TGCGCCAGCAGCTTGGAAGGGTCGGGAGGCTACACCTTC
TRBV5-5	15	TRBJ2-5	TRBD2	NA	CASSRHSSGQETQYF	TGTGCCAGCAGCCGGCATAGTAGCGGGCAAGAGACCCAGTACTTC
TRBV7-3	13	TRBJ2-1	NA	NA	CASSSQWGDGQFF	TGTGCCAGCAGTTCCCAGTGGGGGGATGGGCAGTTCTTC
TRBV5-6	14	TRBJ2-7	NA	NA	CASSGRVGSYEQYF	TGTGCCAGCAGCGGGCGGGTCGGGAGCTACGAGCAGTACTTC
TRBV9	14	TRBJ2-7	NA	NA	CASSVGDLSYEQYF	TGTGCCAGCAGCGTAGGGGACCTCTCCTACGAGCAGTACTTC
TRBV28	14	TRBJ1-5	NA	NA	CASSFRGMGQPQHF	TGTGCCAGCAGTTTTCGGGGTATGGGCCAGCCCCAGCATTTT
TRBV7-9	14	TRBJ1-1	NA	once	CASSLSFQNTEAFF	TGTGCCAGCAGCTTAAGTTTCCAGAACACTGAAGCTTTCTTT